This T cell receptor beta chain was captured in a study of Ad26.COV2.S vaccination and SARS-CoV-2 variants. Background on the study: Participants got Ad26.COV2.S intramuscularly, once or twice 56 days apart.

The method was immunoSEQ multiplex PCR; TCRdb's version includes in-frame clones alone and lacks a portion of them. The repertoire holds about 330,000 clones, with 85% to 90% as singletons. The treatment: around 19 received Ad26.COV2.S at low or high dose, single or two shots; roughly five received placebo; per-sample allocation not given. All samples were drawn on day 63, counting from the first vaccine or placebo injection. Germline lookup yields CDR1 SGHTA and CDR2 FQGNSA. V lost 6 bases and J lost 12; bases outside the gene matches: 6. CDR3 length: 12 amino acids. This material consisted of peripheral blood, taken in a trial of Ad26.COV2.S vaccine versus placebo. This TCR was recovered from a person aged 18-60 years who received the Ad26.COV2.S COVID-19 vaccine or a placebo. The chain employs TRBV7-2 and TRBJ2-1, with 9 positions matching TRBD1. CDR3 nucleotide sequence: TGTGCCAGCAGATATCCGGGACAGGGGCAGTTCTTC. This sequence encodes CASRYPGQGQFF. The full variable domain, its missing parts supplied by reference TRBV7-2 and TRBJ2-1, is GAGVSQSPSNKVTEKGKDVELRCDPISGHTALYWYRQSLGQGLEFLIYFQGNSAPDKSGLPSDRFSAERTGGSVSTLTIQRTQQEDSAVYLCASRYPGQGQFFGPGTRLTVL.